This entry lists 22 T cell receptor beta chains sequenced from one sample in a study of blood T cells in healthy people across ages. A second 7 to 11 cycle PCR used barcoded and J-beta primers. TCRdb called the 5' RACE reads again in MiXCR, with one record for every CDR3 protein. The data contain around 800,000 distinct CDR3 sequences, more than 35% of them singletons. Sequencing input: blood. These receptors originate from an elderly man in good health.

Details on this clonotype: The junction does not match germline at one end; this may be a read error. V and J are TRBV7-7 and TRBJ2-3, with 12 bases that match TRBD2. The CDR3 is made up of 15 amino acids. Germline-derived CDR1 and CDR2 are SSHAT and FNYEAQ (reference sequence). The CDR3 loop reads CASSSLAGGIDTQYF. Written as DNA, the CDR3 is TGTGCTAGCAGCTCGCTAGCGGGAGGGATAGATACGCAGTATTTT.

In this sample, this clonotype turned up a few times. The gene calls are TRBV12-3 or TRBV12-4 and TRBJ1-2, with D perhaps matching TRBD1 (5 bases). The CDR3 covers 14 residues. The V end was cut by 6 bases, the J end by 2 bases, with 13 bases between. The CDR3: CASRTGTGNYGYTF. CDR3 DNA: TGTGCCAGCAGGACCGGGACGGGGAACTATGGCTACACCTTC.

This rearrangement joins TRBV6-1 to TRBJ1-1; D unresolved. Trimming cost V 7 bases and J 1 base, with 4 bases left between them. This CDR3 spans 11 amino acids. Germline loops: CDR1 MNHNS, CDR2 SASEGT. The DNA for the CDR3 is TGTGCCAGCAACGAGAACACTGAAGCTTTCTTT. Residues: CASNENTEAFF.

This clonotype showed up just a few times. The chain uses TRBV9 and TRBJ2-1; 9 positions match TRBD2. The J segment lost 1 base and the V segment lost 4 bases, leaving 15 bases of the junction unmatched. Germline V lookup: CDR1 SGDLS, CDR2 YYNGEE. There are 19 residues in the CDR3. This CDR3 reads CASSPRRSGSSLSYNEQFF. CDR3 sequence (DNA): TGTGCCAGCAGCCCTAGACGTAGCGGGAGCTCCTTATCCTACAATGAGCAGTTCTTC. Full variable domain (rest looked up from reference TRBV9 and TRBJ2-1): DSGVTQTPKHLITATGQRVTLRCSPRSGDLSVYWYQQSLDQGLQFLIQYYNGEERAKGNILERFSAQQFPDLHSELNLSSLELGDSALYFCASSPRRSGSSLSYNEQFFGPGTRLTVL.

This clonotype was detected once. The chain joins TRBV29-1 to TRBJ2-1, with a tentative D call TRBD1 (5 bases). V lost 2 bases to trimming and J lost 5 bases, with 7 bases between them. The CDR3 sequence is 12 residues long. Per the germline V gene, CDR1 is SQVTM and CDR2 is ANQGSEA. CDR3 loop: CSVERGNNEQFF. The CDR3 nucleotides read TGCAGCGTTGAAAGGGGTAACAATGAGCAGTTCTTC.

CDR3 in amino acids: CASRPGRDYEQYF. The CDR3 DNA sequence: TGTGCCAGCAGACCCGGACGGGACTACGAGCAGTACTTC. This chain links TRBV6-5 with TRBJ2-7, with a tentative D call TRBD2 (5 bases). V was trimmed by 6 bases and J by 3 bases, leaving 12 bases between them. This CDR3 contains 13 residues. Germline V gene lookup returns CDR1 MNHEY and CDR2 SVGAGI.

CDR3 in amino acids: CSASSPGLAGGASYEQYF. Written as DNA, the CDR3 is TGCAGTGCTAGCTCCCCTGGACTAGCGGGAGGAGCGAGTTACGAGCAGTACTTC. The J gene is TRBJ2-4, the V gene TRBV20-1; 14 nucleotides match TRBD2. The DNA end is a closer match to TRBJ2-7, so the J assignment may be wrong. The CDR3 is 18 residues long. Germline CDR1 is DFQATT and CDR2 is SNEGSKA (reference sequence).

The chain recombines TRBV5-1 with TRBJ2-6; D unresolved. The CDR3 runs 16 residues. The germline gives CDR1 SGHRS, CDR2 YFSETQ. V shed 0 bases and J shed 4 bases, with 11 bases lying between them. The CDR3: CASSLAVWQGANVLTF. Written as DNA, the CDR3 is TGCGCCAGCAGCTTGGCCGTCTGGCAGGGGGCCAACGTCCTGACTTTC.

In this sample, this clonotype turned up a few times. This chain joins TRBV28 and TRBJ2-2, with D uncertain. The CDR3 covers 13 residues. The germline CDR1 and CDR2 sequences are MDHEN and SYDVKM. V was pared by 3 bases and J by 2 bases, with 4 bases between. The CDR3 DNA is TGTGCCAGCAGTTTCTCTAACACCGGGGAGCTGTTTTTT. The encoded protein is CASSFSNTGELFF.

For this clonotype: A read error is possible here, since a much larger clone lies one base away. This rearrangement joins TRBV12-3 or TRBV12-4 to TRBJ2-7, with a tentative D call TRBD2 (6 bases). This CDR3 is built from 15 residues. The V end lost 2 bases, the J end lost 7 bases, and 18 bases lay between the germline ends. The CDR3 is CASSLLTRGMNEQYF. The CDR3 DNA follows: TGTGCCAGCAGTTTACTGACTCGGGGGATGAATGAGCAGTACTTC.

This clonotype has only one observation. This sequence joins TRBV10-1 and TRBJ2-7, with D uncertain. The CDR3 covers 13 residues. Germline V gives CDR1 WNHNN, CDR2 SYGVQD (reference sequence). Trimming shortened V by 4 bases and J by 6 bases, and 13 bases separated the two germline ends. The CDR3 DNA is TGCGCCAGCAGTGGGGTATGGCGATCCGAGCAGTACTTC. Protein: CASSGVWRSEQYF.

The chain carries TRBV20-1 and TRBJ2-3; 14 bases are a match to TRBD2. Trimming removed 1 base from V and 8 bases from J; junction bases left unmatched: 11. The CDR3 spans 17 residues. Germline V gene data show CDR1 as DFQATT and CDR2 as SNEGSKA (reference sequence). The CDR3 protein is CSARGHRLAGGPPTQYF. In DNA form, the CDR3 reads TGCAGTGCTAGAGGCCACCGACTAGCGGGAGGGCCCCCTACGCAGTATTTT.

This clonotype was recorded once. A much bigger clone sits one base away, suggesting this may be a read error. This rearrangement joins TRBV28 to TRBJ2-7, with 7 bases that match TRBD1. Germline V lookup: CDR1 MDHEN, CDR2 SYDVKM. The J segment lost 2 bases and the V segment lost 6 bases, leaving 4 bases of the junction unmatched. The CDR3 is 13 residues long. CDR3 region: CASRNTGAYEQYF. The CDR3 DNA reads as TGTGCCAGCAGGAATACAGGGGCCTACGAGCAGTACTTC.

The table lists this clonotype with a few counts. The chain couples TRBV19 to TRBJ2-1; D is unresolved. Germline V lookup: CDR1 LNHDA, CDR2 SQIVND (reference sequence). V was cut by 3 bases and J by 8 bases, with 17 bases left in between. The CDR3 is 15 residues long. This CDR3 reads CASSMGPVGNYEQFF. CDR3 in DNA: TGTGCCAGTAGTATGGGTCCGGTGGGCAATTATGAGCAGTTCTTC.

This sequence joins TRBV29-1 and TRBJ2-7, with TRBD1 matching 7 bases. V lost 4 bases, J lost 3 bases, and 6 bases stayed unmatched. The CDR3 is 13 residues long. CDR1 is SQVTM, CDR2 ANQGSEA, per germline. In nucleotides, the CDR3 is TGCAGCGTTGGCGTCAGGGGGATCTACGAGCAGTACTTC. The encoded protein is CSVGVRGIYEQYF.

The rearrangement joins TRBV12-3 or TRBV12-4 to TRBJ2-4; 7 nucleotides align to TRBD1. CDR3 length: 16 amino acids. Germline trimming cut 4 bases from V and 2 bases from J; bases unmatched to any gene: 8. In DNA, the CDR3 is TGTGCCAGCAGTTCCGGAGAAAGGGGGCCCAAAAACATTCAGTACTTC. Translating gives CASSSGERGPKNIQYF.

The chain links TRBV7-6 to TRBJ1-1, with D unclear. Trimming took off 8 bases at V and 1 base at J, with 11 bases between the two ends. This CDR3 comprises 13 residues. Germline-derived CDR1 and CDR2 are SGHVS and FNYEAQ. The CDR3 reads CASAGFTNTEAFF. DNA of the CDR3: TGTGCCAGCGCCGGATTCACGAACACTGAAGCTTTCTTT.

This clonotype was observed a few times. The V gene is TRBV7-8, the J gene TRBJ2-1; tentative D call: TRBD2 (6 bases). Germline V gene lookup returns CDR1 SGHVS and CDR2 FQNEAQ. This CDR3 is built from 16 residues. V shed 3 bases and J shed 0 bases, with 12 bases lying between them. The CDR3 is CASSFFWGVSYNEQFF. DNA for the CDR3: TGTGCCAGCAGCTTTTTTTGGGGGGTCTCCTACAATGAGCAGTTCTTC. The full variable domain, with the rest looked up from reference TRBV7-8 and TRBJ2-1, is GAGVSQSPRYKVAKRGQDVALRCDPISGHVSLFWYQQALGQGPEFLTYFQNEAQLDKSGLPSDRFFAERPEGSVSTLKIQRTQQEDSAVYLCASSFFWGVSYNEQFFGPGTRLTVL.

This clonotype was counted a few times. The chain employs TRBV10-3 and TRBJ1-4, with TRBD1 matching 7 bases. The CDR3 extends over 11 amino acids. V lost 10 bases, J lost 8 bases, and 4 bases stayed unmatched. Germline assignment: CDR1 ENHRY and CDR2 SYGVKD. The CDR3 bases are TGTGCCACCCGGACAGGCGAAAAACTGTTTTTT. Residues: CATRTGEKLFF.

The chain carries TRBV4-3 and TRBJ2-2; tentatively, D is TRBD1 (6 bases). V was clipped by 4 bases and J by 6 bases, with 21 bases between them. Germline V gene lookup returns CDR1 LGHNA and CDR2 YSLEER. The CDR3 length is 17 residues. CDR3: CASSLSTGTLEAGELFF. The DNA of the CDR3 is TGCGCCAGCAGCCTATCTACAGGGACCCTCGAGGCCGGGGAGCTGTTTTTT.

The rearrangement uses TRBV6-2 or TRBV6-3 and TRBJ2-1, with D unclear. V lost 5 bases and J 5 bases, leaving 22 bases between the germline ends. The CDR3 extends over 17 amino acids. Looked up from germline, CDR1 is MNHEY and CDR2 is SVGEGT. DNA of the CDR3: TGTGCCAGCAGTCGCCCCCTGAAGCAAGTTACTGACAATGAGCAGTTCTTC. This encodes CASSRPLKQVTDNEQFF.

In this sample, this clonotype turned up a few times. The chain links TRBV5-1 to TRBJ1-2, with D hard to call. CDR1 is SGHRS and CDR2 is YFSETQ in the germline V gene. The CDR3 has 13 residues. With 0 bases removed from V and 1 base from J, the gap between germline ends came to 4 bases. CDR3: CASSLDVNYGYTF. Written as DNA, the CDR3 is TGCGCCAGCAGCTTGGACGTTAACTATGGCTACACCTTC.